This T cell receptor beta chain appears in the sequencing data of a study of T cell responses to AZD1222 COVID-19 vaccine. Overall study findings and caveats: After two AZD1222 doses, spike-specific TCR breadth and depth rose versus day 0.

Using immunoSEQ multiplex PCR, the repertoire was profiled, and TCRdb retains in-frame clones only, with some absent. The table includes 90,000 to 120,000 clones, about 89% detected once. There are 13 residues in the CDR3. CDR1 and CDR2 (germline): SGHTA, FQGNSA. Trimming took 3 bases from V and 2 from J, leaving 8 bases between them. This clone appeared a single time. As yet, its antigen is unknown. This sequence originates from an adult who received the AZD1222 COVID-19 vaccine. Sequenced material: peripheral blood, taken 28 days after the second AZD1222 dose. The gene calls are TRBV7-2 and TRBJ2-7; possible D gene TRBD1, 5 bases. The CDR3 spells CASSFQGTYEQYF. The DNA of the CDR3 is TGTGCCAGCAGCTTCCAGGGTACCTACGAGCAGTACTTC. Using reference TRBV7-2 and TRBJ2-7 for the parts outside the CDR3, the full variable domain is GAGVSQSPSNKVTEKGKDVELRCDPISGHTALYWYRQSLGQGLEFLIYFQGNSAPDKSGLPSDRFSAERTGGSVSTLTIQRTQQEDSAVYLCASSFQGTYEQYFGPGTRLTVT.